The clone carrying this T cell receptor beta chain has ten or more counts. This entry belongs to a study of T cells after yellow fever vaccination. A single record per CDR3 protein comes from TCRdb applying MiXCR to the 5' RACE reads. The table includes about 330,000 distinct CDR3 sequences, roughly 4% detected once. The CDR3 consists of 11 residues. The V gene's germline CDR1 is DFQATT and CDR2 SNEGSKA (reference sequence). Trimming removed 0 bases from V and 14 bases from J, with 10 bases in between. The chain recombines TRBV20-1 with TRBJ1-4, with no clear D. The sequencing here drew on PBMCs, taken 5 days after the yellow fever booster vaccination. This clonotype originated in a man in his late teens or twenties who received the YFV17D yellow fever vaccine. CDR3: CSARDNNRLFF. The CDR3 DNA reads as TGCAGTGCTAGAGATAACAATCGGCTGTTTTTT.